In this sample, the clone carrying this TCR beta chain turned up once. This entry comes from a study of blood T cell repertoires in COVID-19. Study context: Spain, Italy and the United States supplied samples that represented acute and convalescent COVID-19. T cells, B-cell-depleted T cells, or PBMCs supplied cDNA or gDNA.

Original methodology: It was from reference gene primer amplification that nucleated cell counts were estimated. The method was immunoSEQ multiplex PCR; TCRdb's version includes in-frame clones alone and lacks a portion of them. The D gene and trimming were derived from the DNA, and the V and J assignments and clone size from that table. In the table there are fewer than 250,000 clones, almost 90% of which are singletons. This CDR3 contains 14 residues. V lost 4 bases to trimming and J lost 5 bases; unmatched junction nucleotides: 7. Germline V gene lookup returns CDR1 SGDLS and CDR2 YYNGEE. This chain uses TRBV9 with TRBJ1-1, with TRBD1 identical over 8 bases. This TCR was sampled from an older woman with acute or convalescent COVID-19. Sequencing used peripheral blood. CDR3 amino acids: CASSTQQGGTEAFF. For the CDR3, the DNA is TGTGCCAGCAGCACACAACAGGGGGGGACTGAAGCTTTCTTT.